This is a list of T cell receptor beta chains from one sample in a study of blood T cell repertoires in COVID-19. Sequenced by immunoSEQ multiplex PCR; TCRdb stores in-frame clones only, minus some. The sample comprises more than 150,000 clones, roughly 80% of which are singletons, and around 6.8% rests with the top ten. Sequenced sample: peripheral blood. The receptor set was obtained from a human donor in a cohort sampled during active COVID-19. CDR3s include the opening cysteine and the closing phenylalanine or tryptophan. A D gene is named only where the DNA matches it firmly. A row's size may be missing; if present it is once, few, many or a size class.

j_gene: TRBJ2-1; v_gene: TRBV5-4; d_gene: .; abundance: .; CDR3nt: TGTGCCAGCAGCCCGATCCAGGGAACCTACAATGAGCAGTTCTTC; CDR3aa: CASSPIQGTYNEQFF
j_gene: TRBJ1-2; v_gene: TRBV11-2; d_gene: .; abundance: .; CDR3nt: TGTGCCAGCAGCTTAACCCCGGAGGGGAATGGCTACACCTTC; CDR3aa: CASSLTPEGNGYTF
j_gene: TRBJ1-2; v_gene: TRBV5-4; d_gene: TRBD1; abundance: .; CDR3nt: TGTGCCAGCAGCACACCAGGGGGGACAGGCCATTTCCGCAGGGATGGCTACACCTTC; CDR3aa: CASSTPGGTGHFRRDGYTF
j_gene: TRBJ2-7; v_gene: TRBV30; d_gene: TRBD2; abundance: once; CDR3nt: TGTGCCTGGAGTGTAAGTGGGACTAGCGGGTCCCAGTACTTC; CDR3aa: CAWSVSGTSGSQYF
j_gene: TRBJ2-7; v_gene: TRBV7-9; d_gene: .; abundance: few; CDR3nt: TGTGCCAGCAGCTTAGCGGCCAGGGTGGGCGAGCAGTACTTC; CDR3aa: CASSLAARVGEQYF
j_gene: TRBJ1-2; v_gene: TRBV5-1; d_gene: .; abundance: .; CDR3nt: TGCGCCAGCAGCCTACCGTCTGGGACATGGGGTGGTTACACCTTC; CDR3aa: CASSLPSGTWGGYTF
j_gene: TRBJ2-7; v_gene: TRBV3-1/TRBV3-2; d_gene: .; abundance: .; CDR3nt: TGTGCCAGCAGCCAAGGGCGTCGGGGCTACGAGCAGTACTTC; CDR3aa: CASSQGRRGYEQYF
j_gene: TRBJ2-3; v_gene: TRBV3-1/TRBV3-2; d_gene: .; abundance: .; CDR3nt: TGTGCCAGCAGCACCTCGGGGGAAGGAACAGATACGCAGTATTTT; CDR3aa: CASSTSGEGTDTQYF
j_gene: TRBJ1-1; v_gene: TRBV12-3/TRBV12-4; d_gene: .; abundance: .; CDR3nt: TGTGCCAGCAATTTCCGGGGTGACACTGAAGCTTTCTTT; CDR3aa: CASNFRGDTEAFF
j_gene: TRBJ2-7; v_gene: TRBV29-1; d_gene: .; abundance: .; CDR3nt: TGCAGCGTTACGACTTCCTACGAGCAGTACTTC; CDR3aa: CSVTTSYEQYF
j_gene: TRBJ2-7; v_gene: TRBV13; d_gene: TRBD1; abundance: .; CDR3nt: TGTGCCAGCAGTTACAGGGGGCCGCTCCCCTACGAGCAGTACTTC; CDR3aa: CASSYRGPLPYEQYF
j_gene: TRBJ1-5; v_gene: TRBV4-1; d_gene: .; abundance: .; CDR3nt: TGCGCCAGCAGCCCCTTACAGGGTCAGCCCCAGCATTTT; CDR3aa: CASSPLQGQPQHF
j_gene: TRBJ2-3; v_gene: TRBV5-1; d_gene: TRBD2; abundance: .; CDR3nt: TGCGCCAGCAGCTTGAGGTCTAGCGGGGAGTTGATAGATACGCAGTATTTT; CDR3aa: CASSLRSSGELIDTQYF
j_gene: TRBJ1-4; v_gene: TRBV19; d_gene: .; abundance: .; CDR3nt: TGTGCCAGTACCACCGGGGGACCTAATGAAAAACTGTTTTTT; CDR3aa: CASTTGGPNEKLFF
j_gene: TRBJ2-3; v_gene: TRBV5-1; d_gene: TRBD2; abundance: .; CDR3nt: TGCGCCAGCAGCTTCCCTAGCGGGGGGAACACAGATACGCAGTATTTT; CDR3aa: CASSFPSGGNTDTQYF
j_gene: TRBJ2-7; v_gene: TRBV11-2; d_gene: TRBD1; abundance: many; CDR3nt: TGTGCCAGCAGCTCCCGGGACAGGGATCACTACGAGCAGTACTTC; CDR3aa: CASSSRDRDHYEQYF
j_gene: TRBJ1-2; v_gene: TRBV9; d_gene: TRBD1; abundance: .; CDR3nt: TGTGCCAGCAGCGTACTTAGGGACAGGGGGCTTTCGAACTATGGCTACACCTTC; CDR3aa: CASSVLRDRGLSNYGYTF
j_gene: TRBJ1-3; v_gene: TRBV12-3/TRBV12-4; d_gene: .; abundance: few; CDR3nt: TGTGCCAGCAGTTTCAATGTTGGAAACACCATATATTTT; CDR3aa: CASSFNVGNTIYF
j_gene: TRBJ1-2; v_gene: TRBV9; d_gene: TRBD1; abundance: .; CDR3nt: TGTGCCAGCAGCGCCCTCGGGGGACAGGGATATGGCTACACCTTC; CDR3aa: CASSALGGQGYGYTF
j_gene: TRBJ2-1; v_gene: TRBV3-1/TRBV3-2; d_gene: TRBD2; abundance: few; CDR3nt: TGTGCCAGCAGCCAAGATTGGAGCGGGGGGGCGGGTAATGAGCAGTTCTTC; CDR3aa: CASSQDWSGGAGNEQFF
j_gene: TRBJ2-6; v_gene: TRBV28; d_gene: .; abundance: .; CDR3nt: TGTGCCAGCAGTTTGAGGGAATATGGGGCCAACGTCCTGACTTTC; CDR3aa: CASSLREYGANVLTF
j_gene: TRBJ1-1; v_gene: TRBV25-1; d_gene: TRBD1; abundance: few; CDR3nt: TGTGCCAGCAGTGAGACAGGGTTCGACACTGAAGCTTTCTTT; CDR3aa: CASSETGFDTEAFF
j_gene: TRBJ2-7; v_gene: TRBV6-5; d_gene: .; abundance: .; CDR3nt: TGTGCCAGCGCCTCTCTAGGGGCCCCTCGGGAGCAGTACTTC; CDR3aa: CASASLGAPREQYF
j_gene: TRBJ2-6; v_gene: TRBV28; d_gene: .; abundance: .; CDR3nt: TGTGCCAGCAGTTTAAGGGGAACTGGGGCCAACGTCCTGACTTTC; CDR3aa: CASSLRGTGANVLTF
j_gene: TRBJ1-2; v_gene: TRBV7-9; d_gene: TRBD1; abundance: .; CDR3nt: TGTGCCAGCAGCGGCCGGGACAGATCCTATGGCTACACCTTC; CDR3aa: CASSGRDRSYGYTF
j_gene: TRBJ2-2; v_gene: TRBV7-6; d_gene: .; abundance: .; CDR3nt: TGTGCCAGCAGCCCCCGGAGCAACTTCAACACCGGGGAGCTGTTTTTT; CDR3aa: CASSPRSNFNTGELFF
j_gene: TRBJ1-1; v_gene: TRBV7-9; d_gene: .; abundance: few; CDR3nt: TGTGCCAGCAGCCCCGTTGGAGGGAACACTGAAGCTTTCTTT; CDR3aa: CASSPVGGNTEAFF
j_gene: TRBJ1-1; v_gene: TRBV4-1; d_gene: TRBD1; abundance: few; CDR3nt: TGCGCCAGCAGCCAACCCGGGACAGGGCCTGAAGCTTTCTTT; CDR3aa: CASSQPGTGPEAFF
j_gene: TRBJ1-2; v_gene: TRBV7-2; d_gene: TRBD1; abundance: few; CDR3nt: TGTGCCAGCAGCTTACTACGGGACAGGCCATATGGCTACACCTTC; CDR3aa: CASSLLRDRPYGYTF
j_gene: TRBJ2-7; v_gene: TRBV4-1; d_gene: TRBD2; abundance: .; CDR3nt: TGCGCCAGCAGCCAAGTCGCAGGACTAGGATTCGAGCAGTACTTC; CDR3aa: CASSQVAGLGFEQYF
j_gene: TRBJ1-1; v_gene: TRBV3-1/TRBV3-2; d_gene: .; abundance: .; CDR3nt: TGTGCCAGCAGCCCGGGTGGCGGGGGGCAATGGGACACTGAAGCTTTCTTT; CDR3aa: CASSPGGGGQWDTEAFF